The rows below give T cell receptor beta chains drawn from one sample of a study of T-cell memory formation after mild COVID-19. TCRdb re-called the 5' RACE reads through MiXCR, storing one row per CDR3 protein. The sample yields 40,000 to 55,000 distinct CDR3 sequences, approximately 6.8% seen once. The sequenced sample was PBMCs or a T cell subset sorted from them (not recorded which). The source is a man younger than 35 who had mild COVID-19 (a few samples of this study predate the infection). Cell type and time point are not known. CDR3s include the opening cysteine and the closing phenylalanine or tryptophan. Each record gives: J gene, clone size, D gene, V gene, CDR3 protein, CDR3 DNA. The D gene is left open where the match is weak. Where a row states a size, it is once, few, many or the class of an expanded clone; other rows omit it.

>TRBJ1-2|NA|NA|TRBV2
CASSESGYGYTF
TGTGCCAGCAGTGAATCCGGTTATGGCTACACCTTC
>TRBJ2-3|many|NA|TRBV5-1
CASSLQDTQYF
TGCGCCAGCAGCTTGCAAGATACGCAGTATTTT
>TRBJ1-1|many|NA|TRBV20-1
CSARFGSGPTEAFF
TGCAGTGCTAGATTCGGGTCAGGGCCCACTGAAGCTTTCTTT
>TRBJ1-2|few|NA|TRBV20-1
CSAPRAGYGYTF
TGCAGTGCTCCTAGGGCGGGCTATGGCTACACCTTC
>TRBJ2-5|NA|NA|TRBV5-1
CASKGEETQYF
TGCGCCAGCAAGGGAGAGGAGACCCAGTACTTC
>TRBJ1-1|few|NA|TRBV20-1
CSARDPYREHTEAFF
TGCAGTGCTAGGGACCCCTACAGGGAGCACACTGAAGCTTTCTTT
>TRBJ1-6|few|TRBD1|TRBV3-1
CASGTGGTSSPLHF
TGTGCCAGCGGGACAGGGGGGACAAGTTCACCCCTCCACTTT
>TRBJ1-2|many|TRBD1|TRBV7-9
CASSGRRDSPNYGYTF
TGTGCCAGCAGCGGGCGGAGGGACAGTCCTAACTATGGCTACACCTTC
>TRBJ1-5|NA|NA|TRBV7-6
CASSLGGSGYSNQPQHF
TGTGCCAGCAGCTTAGGTGGGAGCGGGTATAGCAATCAGCCCCAGCATTTT
>TRBJ2-2|few|TRBD1|TRBV7-6
CASSQGGSNTGELFF
TGTGCCAGCAGCCAAGGGGGCTCGAACACCGGGGAGCTGTTTTTT
>TRBJ1-1|many|NA|TRBV10-3
CAINHGRGTEAFF
TGTGCCATCAACCATGGTAGGGGGACTGAAGCTTTCTTT
>TRBJ2-1|many|NA|TRBV24-1
CATSDFYGGQGNEQFF
TGTGCCACCAGTGATTTTTACGGGGGCCAGGGGAATGAGCAGTTCTTC
>TRBJ1-5|few|NA|TRBV12-3/TRBV12-4
CASRRRQDQPQHF
TGTGCCAGCAGGCGCCGACAGGATCAGCCCCAGCATTTT
>TRBJ1-1|few|NA|TRBV5-6
CASSFSHDGRVNTEAFF
TGTGCCAGCAGCTTCTCCCATGATGGGCGGGTGAACACTGAAGCTTTCTTT
>TRBJ2-5|NA|NA|TRBV27
CASSSRTEETQYF
TGTGCCAGCAGTTCCCGGACAGAAGAGACCCAGTACTTC
>TRBJ2-5|NA|NA|TRBV4-3
CASSPDIRETQYF
TGCGCCAGCAGCCCAGATATTCGGGAGACCCAGTACTTC
>TRBJ1-3|NA|NA|TRBV12-3/TRBV12-4
CASSKRQGSGNTIYF
TGTGCCAGCAGCAAGCGTCAGGGGTCTGGAAACACCATATATTTT
>TRBJ1-2|few|NA|TRBV20-1
CSALSGVDGYTF
TGCAGTGCTCTCTCAGGGGTCGATGGCTACACCTTC
>TRBJ2-3|few|TRBD2|TRBV7-2
CASSFGLASTDTQYF
TGTGCCAGCAGCTTCGGACTAGCGAGCACAGATACGCAGTATTTT
>TRBJ1-1|few|NA|TRBV30
CAWTAGLDTEAFF
TGTGCCTGGACCGCTGGGTTGGACACTGAAGCTTTCTTT
>TRBJ2-1|medium-sized|NA|TRBV5-1
CASSQDPGHGYNEQFF
TGCGCCAGCAGCCAGGATCCGGGACATGGGTACAATGAGCAGTTCTTC
>TRBJ2-1|few|NA|TRBV28
CASSSPLNEQFF
TGTGCCAGCAGTAGCCCCCTCAATGAGCAGTTCTTC
>TRBJ1-2|few|TRBD1|TRBV4-2
CASSQDSRGHYYGYTF
TGTGCCAGCAGCCAAGATTCCAGGGGGCATTACTATGGCTACACCTTC
>TRBJ2-1|NA|NA|TRBV5-1
CASSLGSTEQFF
TGCGCCAGCAGCTTAGGCAGCACTGAGCAGTTCTTC
>TRBJ2-2|many|TRBD2|TRBV12-3/TRBV12-4
CASSRTSGNTGELFF
TGTGCCAGCAGCCGGACTAGCGGGAACACCGGGGAGCTGTTTTTT
>TRBJ2-2|many|TRBD1|TRBV5-1
CASSPGTVNAGELFF
TGCGCCAGCAGCCCGGGGACAGTAAACGCCGGGGAGCTGTTTTTT
>TRBJ2-5|few|TRBD1|TRBV2
CASSANRDREDF
TGTGCCAGCAGTGCGAACCGGGACAGGGAGGACTTC
>TRBJ1-5|NA|NA|TRBV24-1
CATSEAGWDQPQHF
TGTGCCACCAGTGAGGCGGGGTGGGATCAGCCCCAGCATTTT
>TRBJ2-2|NA|TRBD1|TRBV7-2
CASSLGRTGGIGELFF
TGTGCCAGCAGCTTGGGACGGACAGGGGGCATCGGGGAGCTGTTTTTT
>TRBJ2-1|many|TRBD2|TRBV7-2
CASSFGLAGGNEQFF
TGTGCCAGCAGTTTCGGACTAGCGGGTGGGAATGAGCAGTTCTTC
>TRBJ2-2|medium-sized|TRBD1|TRBV7-9
CASSEQGGTGELFF
TGTGCCAGCAGCGAACAGGGGGGCACCGGGGAGCTGTTTTTT
>TRBJ2-3|many|TRBD1|TRBV12-3/TRBV12-4
CASTPQPGQGADTQYF
TGTGCCAGCACCCCCCAGCCGGGACAGGGGGCAGATACGCAGTATTTT
>TRBJ1-5|NA|NA|TRBV9
CASSPLVGVDQPQHF
TGTGCCAGCAGCCCCCTCGTGGGGGTAGACCAGCCCCAGCATTTT
>TRBJ1-5|NA|NA|TRBV6-1
CASSEREYQPQHF
TGTGCCAGCAGTGAACGGGAATATCAGCCCCAGCATTTT
>TRBJ2-1|many|TRBD1|TRBV7-2
CASSFRQGANEQFF
TGTGCCAGCAGCTTTAGACAGGGGGCAAATGAGCAGTTCTTC
>TRBJ2-3|many|TRBD2|TRBV20-1
CSAHGTSGTDTQYF
TGCAGTGCCCACGGGACTAGCGGCACAGATACGCAGTATTTT
>TRBJ2-4|many|NA|TRBV15
CATSSPRGARAKNIQYF
TGTGCCACCAGCAGTCCGCGGGGCGCCCGAGCCAAAAACATTCAGTACTTC
>TRBJ1-1|NA|NA|TRBV11-3
CASSFQQGTEAFF
TGTGCCAGCAGCTTTCAACAGGGCACTGAAGCTTTCTTT
>TRBJ1-1|NA|TRBD1|TRBV7-2
CASRRLRGQPMNTEAFF
TGTGCCAGCAGACGACTCAGGGGACAGCCGATGAACACTGAAGCTTTCTTT
>TRBJ2-1|NA|TRBD2|TRBV19
CASSIEGTSGEVEQFF
TGTGCCAGTAGTATAGAGGGGACTAGCGGGGAGGTTGAGCAGTTCTTC